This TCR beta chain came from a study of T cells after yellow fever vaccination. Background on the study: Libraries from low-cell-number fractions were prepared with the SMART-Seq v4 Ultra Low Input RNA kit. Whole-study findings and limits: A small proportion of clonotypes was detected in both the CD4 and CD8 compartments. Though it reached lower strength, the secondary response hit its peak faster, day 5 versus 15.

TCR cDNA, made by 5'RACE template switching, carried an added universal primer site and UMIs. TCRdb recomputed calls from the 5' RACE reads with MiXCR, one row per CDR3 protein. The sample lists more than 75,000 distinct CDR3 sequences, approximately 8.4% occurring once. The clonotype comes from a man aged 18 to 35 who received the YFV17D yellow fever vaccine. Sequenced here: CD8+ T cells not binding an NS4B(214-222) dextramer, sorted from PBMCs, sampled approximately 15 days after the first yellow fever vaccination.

CDR3 region: CASIRGSDQPQHF. The CDR3, as DNA: TGTGCCAGCATCAGGGGCAGCGATCAGCCCCAGCATTTT. V usage is TRBV12-3 or TRBV12-4 and J usage is TRBJ1-5; tentative D call: TRBD1 (6 bases). The length of the CDR3 is 13 residues. V was cut by 7 bases and J by 5 bases, with 12 bases left in between.